Listed below are T cell receptor beta chains from one sample, sequenced in a study of blood T cell repertoires in COVID-19. Method: immunoSEQ multiplex PCR; TCRdb's copy keeps in-frame clones and lacks some. In the table there are 200,000 to 250,000 clones, approximately 90% of which are singletons. The sequencing input was PBMCs or T cells enriched from blood (not recorded which). These receptors were taken from a man aged 25 to 45 who had recovered from COVID-19. CDR3s leave out the opening cysteine and the closing phenylalanine or tryptophan.

CDR3aa: ATRQTGRLNQPQH
j_gene: TRBJ1-5
v_gene: TRBV28
len: 13

CDR3aa: ASSYSSDYEQY
j_gene: TRBJ2-7
v_gene: TRBV6-6
len: 11

CDR3aa: ASSQESSGNTIY
j_gene: TRBJ1-3
v_gene: TRBV4-2
len: 12

CDR3aa: ATGPINRGPADTQY
j_gene: TRBJ2-3
v_gene: TRBV9
len: 14

CDR3aa: AISERGQGTSLMGYGYT
j_gene: TRBJ1-2
v_gene: TRBV10-3
len: 17

CDR3aa: AWSRGAQETQY
j_gene: TRBJ2-5
v_gene: TRBV30
len: 11

CDR3aa: ASSPLRQGMRVSGEQY
j_gene: TRBJ2-7
v_gene: TRBV3-1/TRBV3-2
len: 16

CDR3aa: ASSLTGPYSNQPQH
j_gene: TRBJ1-5
v_gene: TRBV7-2
len: 14

CDR3aa: ASSEHRGDYT
j_gene: TRBJ1-2
v_gene: TRBV6-1
len: 10

CDR3aa: AVRGTTLVEQF
j_gene: TRBJ2-1
v_gene: TRBV19
len: 11

CDR3aa: AWSGGTGPNEQF
j_gene: TRBJ2-1
v_gene: TRBV30
len: 12

CDR3aa: ASSLGTATFEAF
j_gene: TRBJ1-1
v_gene: TRBV5-5
len: 12

CDR3aa: ASSQEQGTNYGYT
j_gene: TRBJ1-2
v_gene: TRBV4-2
len: 13

CDR3aa: ASSLRTSGDTYEQY
j_gene: TRBJ2-7
v_gene: TRBV7-9
len: 14

CDR3aa: ASSLWTGPTAGGYT
j_gene: TRBJ1-2
v_gene: TRBV19
len: 14

CDR3aa: AWDINTGNEAF
j_gene: TRBJ1-1
v_gene: TRBV30
len: 11

CDR3aa: ASSHTGRGSEQY
j_gene: TRBJ2-7
v_gene: TRBV2
len: 12

CDR3aa: ASSLLHEQY
j_gene: TRBJ2-7
v_gene: TRBV28
len: 9

CDR3aa: ASSATATGERHPY
j_gene: TRBJ2-3
v_gene: TRBV27
len: 13

CDR3aa: ASSYSFLPGGNEQY
j_gene: TRBJ2-7
v_gene: TRBV6-5
len: 14

CDR3aa: ATSRDPAASSGNTIY
j_gene: TRBJ1-3
v_gene: TRBV15
len: 15

CDR3aa: ASGLVPQTPESKNIQY
j_gene: TRBJ2-4
v_gene: TRBV12-5
len: 16

CDR3aa: ASSTGTGSRAGYT
j_gene: TRBJ1-2
v_gene: TRBV6-5
len: 13

CDR3aa: ASSTGVYEQY
j_gene: TRBJ2-7
v_gene: TRBV5-1
len: 10

CDR3aa: ASSLGTAQETQY
j_gene: TRBJ2-5
v_gene: TRBV11-3
len: 12

CDR3aa: ASSGQGAGELF
j_gene: TRBJ2-2
v_gene: TRBV6-4
len: 11

CDR3aa: ASSFTEPSEQF
j_gene: TRBJ2-1
v_gene: TRBV11-1
len: 11

CDR3aa: ASSLLTTGGTDTQY
j_gene: TRBJ2-3
v_gene: TRBV5-6
len: 14

CDR3aa: ASSQFTGPQNQPQH
j_gene: TRBJ1-5
v_gene: TRBV5-5
len: 14

CDR3aa: ASSYRGGQNTGELF
j_gene: TRBJ2-2
v_gene: TRBV6-5
len: 14

CDR3aa: ASSEALRLYGSFSFSLNEQF
j_gene: TRBJ2-1
v_gene: TRBV2
len: 20

CDR3aa: ASSPSGEGIKEQY
j_gene: TRBJ2-7
v_gene: TRBV4-3
len: 13

CDR3aa: SALGQGNTEAF
j_gene: TRBJ1-1
v_gene: TRBV29-1
len: 11

CDR3aa: ASSLSVDSEAF
j_gene: TRBJ1-1
v_gene: TRBV11-2
len: 11

CDR3aa: ASSETGILDTQY
j_gene: TRBJ2-3
v_gene: TRBV19
len: 12

CDR3aa: ASSTGGAGGPLGDEQY
j_gene: TRBJ2-7
v_gene: TRBV10-1
len: 16

CDR3aa: ASTGRLNTEAF
j_gene: TRBJ1-1
v_gene: TRBV19
len: 11

CDR3aa: ASSFRPTSGGSSTDTQY
j_gene: TRBJ2-3
v_gene: TRBV4-3
len: 17

CDR3aa: ASSLAGSFSGNTIY
j_gene: TRBJ1-3
v_gene: TRBV5-1
len: 14

CDR3aa: ASSPRSSGETQY
j_gene: TRBJ2-5
v_gene: TRBV9
len: 12

CDR3aa: SLRTGYNEQF
j_gene: TRBJ2-1
v_gene: TRBV29-1
len: 10

CDR3aa: ASSLDSSTDTQY
j_gene: TRBJ2-3
v_gene: TRBV19
len: 12

CDR3aa: ASSLVQGGNTEAF
j_gene: TRBJ1-1
v_gene: TRBV5-1
len: 13

CDR3aa: ASSLIPDRPIYGYT
j_gene: TRBJ1-2
v_gene: TRBV4-1
len: 14

CDR3aa: ASSPGQAIINYGYT
j_gene: TRBJ1-2
v_gene: TRBV10-2
len: 14

CDR3aa: ASSDRRNEKLF
j_gene: TRBJ1-4
v_gene: TRBV13
len: 11

CDR3aa: ASSSTDREGANVLT
j_gene: TRBJ2-6
v_gene: TRBV27
len: 14

CDR3aa: AWSVITAGAAF
j_gene: TRBJ1-1
v_gene: TRBV30
len: 11

CDR3aa: ASSIRDRFNNEQF
j_gene: TRBJ2-1
v_gene: TRBV6-5
len: 13

CDR3aa: ASSRFSGSGTDTQY
j_gene: TRBJ2-3
v_gene: TRBV3-1/TRBV3-2
len: 14

CDR3aa: ASSQGRWRDQPQH
j_gene: TRBJ1-5
v_gene: TRBV3-1/TRBV3-2
len: 13

CDR3aa: ASSIWGGSTEAF
j_gene: TRBJ1-1
v_gene: TRBV19
len: 12